Each of the 2 T cell receptor beta chains below was sequenced from the same sample in a study of CD8 T cells in Susac syndrome (dated by TCRdb to about 2019). The method was the immunoSEQ multiplex PCR assay. RNA was extracted using the RNeasy kit, and roughly 0.5 to 1 ug of the RNA was reverse transcribed with random hexamers. TCRdb passed the public sequencing reads through fastp at Q25 and MiXCR, retaining productive beta sequences. Duplicate CDR3 protein sequences are folded into a single record with the most common DNA and genes. This sample holds over 150,000 distinct CDR3 sequences; roughly 95% were observed only once. Around 0.13% of the sample goes to the ten largest clones. The sample comprised CD4+ T cells from PBMCs. The receptors come from a human donor with Susac syndrome.

This sequence joins TRBV6-5 and TRBJ2-1; D tentatively reads TRBD1 or TRBD2 (5 bases each). CDR1 and CDR2 from the germline V gene are MNHEY and SVGAGI. This CDR3 is 15 amino acids long. Trimming took off 4 bases at V and 8 bases at J, with 18 bases between the two ends. The chain's CDR3 is CASSSPGTALYEQFF. In nucleotides, the CDR3 is TGTGCCAGCAGTTCTCCCGGGACCGCCCTTTATGAGCAGTTCTTC.

The gene calls are TRBV29-1 and TRBJ1-6; 8 bases agree with TRBD1. The CDR3 is made up of 13 amino acids. Losses at the gene ends were 6 bases for V and 7 bases for J; bases not matched to a gene: 5. From germline, CDR1 is SQVTM and CDR2 ANQGSEA. CDR3: CSVQGTGNSPLHF. The CDR3 nucleotides read TGCAGCGTCCAGGGGACAGGAAATTCACCCCTCCACTTT.